One sample yielded the 3 T cell receptor beta chains listed below, sequenced in a study of STAT3 mutations in large granular lymphocyte leukemia. Data came from immunoSEQ multiplex PCR; TCRdb stores just in-frame clones and leaves some out. Among roughly 14,000 clones listed, under 95% were seen once. Their antigens remain unidentified. Study-level points and caveats: In T-cell large granular lymphocyte leukemia, about half of patients showed multiple immunodominant subclonotypes.

The specimen sequenced was peripheral blood mononuclear cells. These receptors were taken from a man aged 35-49 years with T-cell large granular lymphocyte leukemia. Some clones in this sample may be carry-over from other donors' samples.

The chain employs TRBV9 and TRBJ2-7; TRBD2 agrees at 8 bases. The CDR3 sequence is 15 residues long. CDR1 SGDLS and CDR2 YYNGEE come from the germline V gene. Trimming at V came to 4 bases and at J to 0 bases, leaving 6 bases not matched to a gene. The CDR3, as DNA: TGTGCCAGCAGCTCCCAAGCGGGGGACTCCTACGAGCAGTACTTC. This encodes CASSSQAGDSYEQYF.

This chain connects TRBV29-1 to TRBJ2-7; 10 bases agree with TRBD1. Losses at the gene ends were 5 bases for V and 0 bases for J; bases not matched to a gene: 10. Germline values: CDR1 SQVTM, CDR2 ANQGSEA. This CDR3 has 16 residues. CDR3 coding DNA: TGCAGCGTTAGGGGGGGGACAGGGGAGCCCTCCTACGAGCAGTACTTC. Translating it yields CSVRGGTGEPSYEQYF.

V gene TRBV30 combines with J gene TRBJ2-5, with 8 bases matching TRBD2. CDR1 GTSNPN and CDR2 SVGIG come from the germline V gene (reference sequence). V was clipped by 4 bases and J by 5 bases; unmatched bases: 6. The CDR3 runs 13 residues. The CDR3 sequence: CAWNGLAVETQYF. The CDR3 region has the DNA TGTGCCTGGAACGGACTAGCAGTGGAGACCCAGTACTTC.